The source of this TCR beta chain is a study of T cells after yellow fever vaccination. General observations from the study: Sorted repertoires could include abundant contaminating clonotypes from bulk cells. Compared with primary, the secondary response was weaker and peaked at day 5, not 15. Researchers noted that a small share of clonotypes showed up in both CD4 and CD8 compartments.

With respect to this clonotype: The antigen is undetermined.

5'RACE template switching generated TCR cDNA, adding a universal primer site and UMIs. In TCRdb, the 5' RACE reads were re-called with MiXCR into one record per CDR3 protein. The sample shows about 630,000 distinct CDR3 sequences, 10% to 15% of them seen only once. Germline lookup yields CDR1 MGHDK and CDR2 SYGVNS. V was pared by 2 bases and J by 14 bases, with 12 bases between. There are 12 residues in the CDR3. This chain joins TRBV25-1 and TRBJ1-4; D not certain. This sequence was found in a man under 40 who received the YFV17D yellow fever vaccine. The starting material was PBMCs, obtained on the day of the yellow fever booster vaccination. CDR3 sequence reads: CASSELPEILFF. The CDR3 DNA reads TGTGCCAGCAGTGAACTCCCTGAGATCCTGTTTTTT.